The next 9 T cell receptor beta chains were all read from a single sample in a study of shared clonotypes between healthy human individuals. Method: immunoSEQ multiplex PCR; TCRdb's copy keeps in-frame clones and lacks some. The table shows roughly 2 million clones, with about 95% occurring only once. Positive CCR7 selection of CD45RO-negative cells yielded the naive CD8 cells, and terminally differentiated effector memory CD45RA+ cells were excluded. Sequences were obtained from naive CD8+ T cells sorted from blood. The receptors were gathered from a man between 18 and 35 years old in good health.

This clone was found a few times. The chain has TRBV19 and TRBJ1-5; D gene unclear. In germline, CDR1 is LNHDA, CDR2 SQIVND (reference sequence). With 5 bases removed from V and 3 bases from J, the gap between germline ends came to 8 bases. The CDR3 covers 13 residues. The CDR3 reads CASSLRTNQPQHF. The CDR3 region has the DNA TGTGCCAGTAGTTTAAGGACCAATCAGCCCCAGCATTTT.

The chain is built from TRBV7-9 and TRBJ1-4; 7 bases fit TRBD1. The CDR3 sequence is 14 residues long. CDR1 and CDR2 from the germline V gene are SEHNR and FQNEAQ (reference sequence). After removal of 2 bases from V and 10 bases from J, the junction contained 7 bases not matched to a gene. The CDR3 loop is CASSLFDRDGKLFF. CDR3 coding DNA: TGTGCCAGCAGCTTATTCGACAGGGACGGAAAACTGTTTTTT.

J is TRBJ1-1 and V is TRBV9, with D hard to call. Trimming pared 4 bases from V and 3 bases from J, leaving 13 bases between. CDR1 and CDR2 from the germline V gene are SGDLS and YYNGEE. This CDR3 comprises 14 residues. This CDR3 is CASSTGSGYTEAFF. CDR3 DNA: TGTGCCAGCAGCACGGGATCCGGGTACACTGAAGCTTTCTTT.

CDR3 sequence: CASSLGPTVISGANVLTF. The CDR3, as DNA: TGTGCCAGCAGCTTAGGTCCGACAGTGATCTCTGGGGCCAACGTCCTGACTTTC. The genes are TRBV7-9 and TRBJ2-6, with D maybe TRBD1 (5 bases). V lost 1 base and J 0 bases, leaving 13 bases between the germline ends. Germline CDR1 and CDR2: SEHNR and FQNEAQ (reference sequence). This CDR3 is built from 18 residues.

On this clone itself: Other DNA sequences of this sample code for an identical CDR3. The V gene is TRBV6-5, the J gene TRBJ2-7; the match to TRBD2 covers 7 bases. Unmatched junction bases numbered 3, after V lost 0 bases and J lost 7 bases. Germline V lookup: CDR1 MNHEY, CDR2 SVGAGI. The CDR3 spans 13 residues. Here the CDR3 reads CASSYSPGGEQYF. The CDR3 bases are TGTGCCAGCAGTTACTCACCGGGGGGAGAGCAGTACTTC.

This chain links TRBV7-9 with TRBJ2-2; 14 bases are shared with TRBD2. The CDR3 totals 18 residues. J lost 2 bases, V lost 5 bases, and 7 bases had no gene match. CDR1 SEHNR and CDR2 FQNEAQ come from the germline V gene (reference sequence). CDR3 sequence (DNA): TGTGCCAGCAGCCCCCGACTAGCGGGAGGGAGCAACACCGGGGAGCTGTTTTTT. It yields the protein CASSPRLAGGSNTGELFF.

The chain has TRBV27 and TRBJ2-2; tentative D call: TRBD1 (5 bases). This CDR3 contains 16 residues. From germline, CDR1 is MNHEY and CDR2 SMNVEV (reference sequence). Between the trimmed V and J ends, which lost 6 bases and 8 bases, there was a span of 22 bases. The CDR3 region is CASSPSLGPVLGELFF. DNA for the CDR3: TGTGCCAGCAGCCCATCTTTGGGGCCCGTTTTAGGGGAGCTGTTTTTT.

Remarks on this clone: Other DNA sequences in the same sample also yield this CDR3. The V and J genes are TRBV7-2 and TRBJ2-7; D is perhaps TRBD2 (6 bases). V shed 5 bases and J shed 1 base, with 9 bases lying between them. This CDR3 region has 13 residues. The germline CDR1 and CDR2 sequences are SGHTA and FQGNSA. The DNA of the CDR3 is TGTGCCAGCAGCGCTGGGGGGTCCTACGAGCAGTACTTC. Translated: CASSAGGSYEQYF.

The genes are TRBV6-6 and TRBJ2-5; D unclear. Trimming removed 0 bases from V and 2 bases from J, with 13 bases in between. The CDR3 is 16 amino acids. Germline V gene sequence: CDR1 MNHNY, CDR2 SVGAGI (reference sequence). The CDR3: CASSYSAARQQETQYF. CDR3 sequence (DNA): TGTGCCAGCAGTTACTCGGCGGCGCGACAACAAGAGACCCAGTACTTC.